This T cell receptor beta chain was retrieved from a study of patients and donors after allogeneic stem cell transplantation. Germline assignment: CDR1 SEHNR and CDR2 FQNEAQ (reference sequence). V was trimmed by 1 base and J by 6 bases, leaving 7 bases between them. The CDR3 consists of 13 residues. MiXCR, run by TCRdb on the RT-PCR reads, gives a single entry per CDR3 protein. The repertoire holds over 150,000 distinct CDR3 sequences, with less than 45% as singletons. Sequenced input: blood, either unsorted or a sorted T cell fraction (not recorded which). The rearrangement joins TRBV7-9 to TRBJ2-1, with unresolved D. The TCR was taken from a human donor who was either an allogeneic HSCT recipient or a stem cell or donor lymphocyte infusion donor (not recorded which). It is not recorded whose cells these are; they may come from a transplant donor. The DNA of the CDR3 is TGTGCCAGCAGCTTAGATGATAGCAATGAGCAGTTCTTC. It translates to CASSLDDSNEQFF. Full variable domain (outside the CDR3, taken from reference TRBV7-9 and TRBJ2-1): DTGVSQNPRHKITKRGQNVTFRCDPISEHNRLYWYRQTLGQGPEFLTYFQNEAQLEKSRLLSDRFSAERPKGSFSTLEIQRTEQGDSAMYLCASSLDDSNEQFFGPGTRLTVL.